The 10 T cell receptor beta chains below come from one sample, sequenced in a study of cytotoxic CD8 clonotypes in ibrutinib-treated CLL (dated by TCRdb to the early 2020s). The library relied on the immunoSEQ multiplex PCR assay. The table comes from immuneACCESS by way of TCRdb, which keeps in-frame sequences with V and J called. Part of the clones is missing from these tables; in studies checked, under half for an unresolved V gene and the rest for unknown reasons. The sample yields about 300,000 clones; roughly three quarters were counted once. The ten largest clones take up about 5.3% of the sample. The time point label for this specimen denotes: progressive disease on ibrutinib. The specimen was PBMCs, collected at disease progression, from a patient treated with ibrutinib. These receptors originate from a human donor with chronic lymphocytic leukemia.

On this clone itself: The sample holds other DNA sequences that translate to the same CDR3. This chain connects TRBV7-2 to TRBJ2-5; 7 bases align to TRBD1. V was pared by 5 bases and J by 5 bases, with 5 bases of the junction left unmatched. CDR1 is SGHTA, CDR2 FQGNSA, per germline. This CDR3 comprises 13 residues. CDR3 DNA: TGTGCCAGCAGCAGAGACAGGGTTGAGACCCAGTACTTC. This codes for CASSRDRVETQYF.

The chain has TRBV5-4 and TRBJ1-1; the D is unclear. Trimming cost V 1 base and J 2 bases, with 12 bases left between them. This CDR3 is built from 15 residues. Germline V gene lookup returns CDR1 SGHNT and CDR2 YYREEE (reference sequence). DNA of the CDR3: TGTGCCAGCAGCTTGCAGGCGGCCCAAAACACTGAAGCTTTCTTT. Protein product: CASSLQAAQNTEAFF.

This clone was seen only a few times. V gene TRBV4-1 combines with J gene TRBJ1-1, with D perhaps TRBD1 (6 bases). The CDR3 length is 15 residues. The germline V gene encodes CDR1 MGHRA and CDR2 YSYEKL. V was trimmed by 0 bases and J by 3 bases, leaving 11 bases between them. CDR3 nucleotide sequence: TGCGCCAGCAGCCAAGACCCGAGGGGGGACACTGAAGCTTTCTTT. Protein product: CASSQDPRGDTEAFF.

The V call is TRBV15, the J call TRBJ2-7; 16 bases agree with TRBD2. Trimming cost V 2 bases and J 2 bases; bases outside gene matches: 6. The CDR3 contains 18 residues. CDR1 and CDR2 (germline): LNHNV, YYDKDF (reference sequence). CDR3 sequence reads: CATSRRGLAGGLTYEQYF. The CDR3 nucleotides read TGTGCCACCAGCAGACGGGGACTAGCGGGAGGGCTGACCTACGAGCAGTACTTC.

This rearrangement joins TRBV7-9 to TRBJ2-5; D is perhaps TRBD1 (5 bases). This CDR3 has 16 amino acids. The ends were cut back, 0 bases at V and 5 bases at J, with 16 bases in the middle. Germline CDR1 and CDR2: SEHNR and FQNEAQ (reference sequence). This chain's CDR3 is CASSLALPGRLETQYF. CDR3 nucleotide sequence: TGTGCCAGCAGCTTAGCACTGCCAGGGCGGTTGGAGACCCAGTACTTC.

The chain has TRBV2 and TRBJ2-5, with TRBD2 matching 8 bases. CDR1 SNHLY and CDR2 FYNNEI come from the germline V gene. The ends lost 3 bases at V and 7 bases at J; junction bases unmatched: 13. The CDR3 loop spans 16 amino acids. CDR3 loop: CASSDIAGGPGRTQYF. CDR3 coding DNA: TGTGCCAGCAGTGATATTGCGGGAGGCCCCGGGCGGACCCAGTACTTC.

V usage is TRBV5-1 and J usage is TRBJ1-1, with no clear D. Germline V gene sequence: CDR1 SGHRS, CDR2 YFSETQ. The CDR3 contains 15 residues. V dropped 0 bases and J dropped 1 base, with 10 bases sitting between them. The DNA of the CDR3 is TGCGCCAGCAGCTTGGACACTGGGAGGAACACTGAAGCTTTCTTT. Amino acid sequence: CASSLDTGRNTEAFF.

The chain is built from TRBV2 and TRBJ2-7; D perhaps matches TRBD2 (5 bases). The CDR3 is 13 amino acids. Trimming stripped 7 bases from V and 3 bases from J, with 13 bases between. Germline V gives CDR1 SNHLY, CDR2 FYNNEI. CDR3 loop: CASNNEGIYEQYF. The CDR3, as DNA: TGTGCCAGCAATAATGAGGGTATCTACGAGCAGTACTTC.

This chain uses TRBV9 with TRBJ2-3, with 8 bases fitting TRBD2. J gave up 5 bases and V 4 bases, and 3 bases lay outside the gene matches. CDR1 is SGDLS, CDR2 YYNGEE, per germline. The CDR3 covers 13 residues. The CDR3 loop reads CASSPTSGDTQYF. In nucleotides, the CDR3 is TGTGCCAGCAGCCCAACTAGCGGAGATACGCAGTATTTT.

Only a few counts were recorded for this clone. V gene TRBV2 combines with J gene TRBJ1-5; maybe TRBD1 (5 bases). The CDR3 spans 14 residues. From germline, CDR1 is SNHLY and CDR2 FYNNEI. V was shortened by 5 bases and J by 0 bases, with 8 bases between the two germline ends. CDR3: CASSPTASNQPQHF. The CDR3, as DNA: TGTGCCAGCAGTCCGACAGCTAGCAATCAGCCCCAGCATTTT.